Each of the 10 T cell receptor beta chains below was sequenced from the same sample in a study of blood T cell repertoires in COVID-19. Data came from immunoSEQ multiplex PCR; TCRdb stores just in-frame clones and leaves some out. The table lists some 150,000 clones, approximately 80% of them singletons. Sequencing input: peripheral blood. The receptors originated from a woman of 80 years or more with acute or convalescent COVID-19.

V gene TRBV19 combines with J gene TRBJ2-7; 7 bases agree with TRBD2. The germline V gene encodes CDR1 LNHDA and CDR2 SQIVND (reference sequence). The CDR3 is made up of 15 amino acids. Trimming took 6 bases from V and 4 from J; bases not matched to a gene: 12. CDR3 coding DNA: TGTGCCAGTAGGTCTAGCGGTGGGGGAACTTACGAGCAGTACTTC. This translates into CASRSSGGGTYEQYF. The variable domain in full, with the rest retrieved from reference TRBV19 and TRBJ2-7, is DGGITQSPKYLFRKEGQNVTLSCEQNLNHDAMYWYRQDPGQGLRLIYYSQIVNDFQKGDIAEGYSVSREKKESFPLTVTSAQKNPTAFYLCASRSSGGGTYEQYFGPGTRLTVT.

The table lists this clone with a count of one. The rearrangement links TRBV7-9 to TRBJ1-5; possibly TRBD1 for D (5 bases). Germline assignment: CDR1 SEHNR and CDR2 FQNEAQ (reference sequence). V lost 1 base, J lost 4 bases, and 11 bases lay in between. The length of the CDR3 is 15 residues. CDR3 DNA sequence: TGTGCCAGCAGCTTAGGGGGGGGACCAAATCAGCCCCAGCATTTT. Translation: CASSLGGGPNQPQHF. Full variable domain (missing parts from reference TRBV7-9 and TRBJ1-5): DTGVSQNPRHKITKRGQNVTFRCDPISEHNRLYWYRQTLGQGPEFLTYFQNEAQLEKSRLLSDRFSAERPKGSFSTLEIQRTEQGDSAMYLCASSLGGGPNQPQHFGDGTRLSIL.

The rearrangement joins TRBV28 to TRBJ1-4; D gene uncertain. The CDR3 extends over 12 amino acids. Germline V gene data show CDR1 as MDHEN and CDR2 as SYDVKM. Deletions cut 5 bases from V and 8 bases from J, with 9 bases between. The chain's CDR3 is CASSPRLEKLFF. The DNA of the CDR3 is TGTGCCAGCAGTCCAAGACTAGAAAAACTGTTTTTT. Variable domain in full (rest from reference TRBV28 and TRBJ1-4): DVKVTQSSRYLVKRTGEKVFLECVQDMDHENMFWYRQDPGLGLRLIYFSYDVKMKEKGDIPEGYSVSREKKERFSLILESASTNQTSMYLCASSPRLEKLFFGSGTQLSVL.

This clone was picked up many times. Different DNA sequences within this sample yield the same CDR3. The rearrangement joins TRBV19 to TRBJ2-5; possible D gene TRBD2, 6 bases. The CDR3 is 13 amino acids. Trimming stripped 5 bases from V and 5 bases from J, with 12 bases between. CDR1 LNHDA and CDR2 SQIVND come from the germline V gene (reference sequence). CDR3 residues: CASSPPRGETQYF. The CDR3 nucleotides read TGTGCCAGTAGTCCCCCCCGGGGGGAGACCCAGTACTTC.

J is TRBJ1-2 and V is TRBV30, with 9 bases identical to TRBD1. With V trimmed by 3 bases and J by 6 bases, 11 bases remained unmatched. Germline V CDR1 and CDR2: GTSNPN, SVGIG (reference sequence). The CDR3 covers 15 residues. The CDR3 loop reads CAWRGGTGGADGYTF. The CDR3 region has the DNA TGTGCCTGGAGGGGAGGAACAGGGGGCGCGGATGGCTACACCTTC.

V and J are TRBV27 and TRBJ2-7, with TRBD2 matching 7 bases. Germline trimming cut 2 bases from V and 3 bases from J; bases unmatched to any gene: 10. The germline gives CDR1 MNHEY, CDR2 SMNVEV (reference sequence). The CDR3 runs 16 residues. The CDR3 coding sequence is TGTGCCAGCAGTTTAAAGCGGCCTAGCGGTGGCTACGAGCAGTACTTC. It specifies CASSLKRPSGGYEQYF.

This chain uses TRBV27 with TRBJ2-7; 7 bases match TRBD1. This CDR3 spans 15 amino acids. Trimming took 4 bases from V and 1 from J; bases not matched to a gene: 7. The germline CDR1 and CDR2 sequences are MNHEY and SMNVEV (reference sequence). The CDR3 reads CASSYTGEASYEQYF. In nucleotides, the CDR3 is TGTGCCAGCAGTTATACAGGGGAAGCGTCCTACGAGCAGTACTTC.

The chain links TRBV29-1 to TRBJ2-7; 10 nucleotides align to TRBD1. Trimming cost V 5 bases and J 6 bases; bases outside gene matches: 7. The CDR3 has 13 residues. The V gene's germline CDR1 is SQVTM and CDR2 ANQGSEA. The CDR3 sequence: CSVMGTGVGEQYF. CDR3 sequence (DNA): TGCAGCGTTATGGGGACAGGGGTGGGCGAGCAGTACTTC.

The chain links TRBV7-2 to TRBJ1-2; 11 nucleotides match TRBD1. The V gene end was trimmed by 5 bases and the J gene end by 1 base; junction bases not matched to a gene: 6. Looked up from germline, CDR1 is SGHTA and CDR2 is FQGNSA. The CDR3 extends over 16 amino acids. The DNA for the CDR3 is TGTGCCAGCAGCCCTAGGACAGGGGGCATTAACTATGGCTACACCTTC. Translation: CASSPRTGGINYGYTF.

The chain links TRBV29-1 to TRBJ1-1, with D uncertain. Germline CDR1 SQVTM, CDR2 ANQGSEA. V dropped 4 bases and J dropped 7 bases, with 13 bases sitting between them. The CDR3 is 12 amino acids. The CDR3 DNA is TGCAGCGTTGGGCGCGGGGAGGGTGAAGCTTTCTTT. Encoded protein: CSVGRGEGEAFF.